These 20 T cell receptor beta chains share one sample of origin, sequenced in a study of cytomegalovirus exposure and HLA in healthy donors. Clones were read by immunoSEQ multiplex PCR, and TCRdb kept only the in-frame ones, dropping some. The sample shows tens of thousands of clones, approximately 93% of them seen only once. Sequencing input: PBMCs. These receptors all stem from a woman aged 18 to 35 in good health and CMV-seronegative.

The genes are TRBV5-1 and TRBJ2-2, with TRBD2 as a possible D gene (6 bases). Germline V gene lookup returns CDR1 SGHRS and CDR2 YFSETQ. The germline V and J ends were trimmed by 5 bases and 6 bases, with 17 bases remaining between them. This CDR3 spans 15 amino acids. The CDR3 spells CASSSFLAQAGELFF. As DNA, the CDR3 is TGCGCCAGCAGTAGCTTCCTAGCGCAAGCCGGGGAGCTGTTTTTT.

CDR3 residues: CASREGAIHEQYV. As DNA, the CDR3 is TGTGCCAGCAGAGAGGGGGCTATCCACGAGCAGTACGTC. The V and J genes are TRBV27 and TRBJ2-7; 7 bases are a match to TRBD1. V lost 6 bases, J lost 5 bases, and 7 bases stayed unmatched. The CDR3 is made up of 13 amino acids. Looked up from germline, CDR1 is MNHEY and CDR2 is SMNVEV (reference sequence).

The chain links TRBV9 to TRBJ2-2; D is undetermined. In germline, CDR1 is SGDLS, CDR2 YYNGEE. Trimming took 0 bases from V and 6 from J, leaving 15 bases between them. The CDR3 has 16 residues. The CDR3 DNA follows: TGTGCCAGCAGCGTAGCGGTTAGCTTTAGTCCCGGGGAGCTGTTTTTT. It encodes CASSVAVSFSPGELFF. The full variable domain, with the rest looked up from reference TRBV9 and TRBJ2-2, is DSGVTQTPKHLITATGQRVTLRCSPRSGDLSVYWYQQSLDQGLQFLIQYYNGEERAKGNILERFSAQQFPDLHSELNLSSLELGDSALYFCASSVAVSFSPGELFFGEGSRLTVL.

The CDR3 protein is CAIGQGREKLFF. CDR3 bases: TGTGCCATCGGGCAGGGGCGGGAAAAACTGTTTTTT. The V and J genes are TRBV10-3 and TRBJ1-4, with D possibly being TRBD1 (6 bases). Germline CDR1 reads ENHRY; CDR2 reads SYGVKD. The CDR3 contains 12 residues. Deletions cut 8 bases from V and 8 bases from J, with 12 bases between.

The chain carries TRBV15 and TRBJ1-2; the D gene is possibly TRBD1 (6 bases). V shed 0 bases and J shed 8 bases, with 7 bases lying between them. The length of the CDR3 is 12 residues. CDR1 is LNHNV, CDR2 YYDKDF, per germline (reference sequence). The CDR3 sequence: CATSRDQGGYTF. For the CDR3, the DNA is TGTGCCACCAGCAGAGATCAGGGGGGCTACACCTTC.

The chain joins TRBV4-3 to TRBJ1-5; weak D call: TRBD1 (5 bases). Trimming took off 1 base at V and 7 bases at J, with 17 bases between the two ends. The CDR3 is 16 amino acids. Looked up from germline, CDR1 is LGHNA and CDR2 is YSLEER. The CDR3 DNA is TGCGCCAGCAGCCAAGGGGCGGGGGGGAGCTGGCAGCCCCAGCATTTT. Its protein is CASSQGAGGSWQPQHF.

The chain couples TRBV6-6 to TRBJ1-1; D is unresolved. CDR1 is MNHNY, CDR2 SVGAGI, per germline (reference sequence). The CDR3 is 12 residues long. The germline V and J ends were trimmed by 7 bases and 3 bases, with 9 bases remaining between them. CDR3 sequence reads: CASMQVDTEAFF. The CDR3 region has the DNA TGTGCCAGCATGCAGGTGGACACTGAAGCTTTCTTT.

This clone was seen only once. The rearrangement joins TRBV29-1 to TRBJ1-2; 9 bases are shared with TRBD1. The CDR3 length is 14 residues. V trimming: 0 bases; J trimming: 7 bases; junction bases outside the gene matches: 6. Germline V gene data show CDR1 as SQVTM and CDR2 as ANQGSEA. In DNA form, the CDR3 reads TGCAGCGTTGAAGATCGTAGGACAGGGGTTGGCTACACCTTC. Translated: CSVEDRRTGVGYTF.

The J gene is TRBJ2-2, the V gene TRBV27; the D gene is possibly TRBD1 (6 bases). V lost 5 bases to trimming and J lost 4 bases, with 20 bases between them. CDR3 length: 17 residues. Germline V gene sequence: CDR1 MNHEY, CDR2 SMNVEV (reference sequence). The CDR3 bases are TGTGCCAGCAGTCCCTTGACAGGCCCAGGGCTCACCGGGGAGCTGTTTTTT. This encodes CASSPLTGPGLTGELFF.

The rearrangement uses TRBV6-4 and TRBJ2-2; no definite D call. Deletions cut 2 bases from V and 3 bases from J, with 4 bases between. The CDR3 consists of 13 residues. Germline V gene sequence: CDR1 MRHNA, CDR2 SNTAGT. As DNA, the CDR3 is TGTGCCAGCAGTGACCTCTACACCGGGGAGCTGTTTTTT. This translates into CASSDLYTGELFF.

The chain has TRBV5-6 and TRBJ2-1; maybe TRBD2 (6 bases). The CDR3 runs to 13 residues. Trimming removed 0 bases from V and 10 bases from J, with 11 bases in between. Germline-derived CDR1 and CDR2 are SGHDT and YYEEEE. CDR3 in amino acids: CASSLEVAGEQFF. In DNA, the CDR3 is TGTGCCAGCAGCTTGGAGGTGGCGGGGGAGCAGTTCTTC. Drawing the rest from reference TRBV5-6 and TRBJ2-1, the complete variable domain is DAGVTQSPTHLIKTRGQQVTLRCSPKSGHDTVSWYQQALGQGPQFIFQYYEEEERQRGNFPDRFSGHQFPNYSSELNVNALLLGDSALYLCASSLEVAGEQFFGPGTRLTVL.

The V call is TRBV7-9, the J call TRBJ2-4, with a weak D call TRBD2 (5 bases). V was trimmed by 3 bases and J by 2 bases, leaving 14 bases between them. The CDR3 has 16 amino acids. CDR1 is SEHNR and CDR2 is FQNEAQ in the germline V gene (reference sequence). CDR3 region: CASSLASEETKNIQYF. The CDR3, as DNA: TGTGCCAGCAGCTTGGCCTCGGAGGAGACCAAAAACATTCAGTACTTC.

The rearrangement links TRBV5-1 to TRBJ1-1; perhaps TRBD1 as D (6 bases). The CDR3 runs to 13 residues. Germline V CDR1 and CDR2: SGHRS, YFSETQ. The ends were cut back, 4 bases at V and 4 bases at J, with 11 bases in the middle. CDR3 coding DNA: TGCGCCAGCAGCGCAACAGGGAGCACTGAAGCTTTCTTT. It codes for CASSATGSTEAFF.

The V and J genes are TRBV10-1 and TRBJ1-1, with D uncertain. Trimming stripped 6 bases from V and 1 base from J, with 6 bases between. CDR3 size: 12 residues. The V gene's germline CDR1 is WNHNN and CDR2 SYGVQD (reference sequence). CDR3 nucleotide sequence: TGCGCCAGCAGGGGCAGGAACACTGAAGCTTTCTTT. Translating gives CASRGRNTEAFF.

Only a few counts were recorded for this clone. The chain has TRBV29-1 and TRBJ2-4; TRBD1 agrees at 11 bases. Germline V gives CDR1 SQVTM, CDR2 ANQGSEA. This CDR3 has 14 amino acids. V lost 6 bases, J lost 7 bases, and 8 bases stayed unmatched. CDR3 bases: TGCAGCGTGGACGACCGGGACAGGGGGAACATTCAGTACTTC. Translated, it gives CSVDDRDRGNIQYF.

The chain combines TRBV5-4 with TRBJ2-7, with a possible D match to TRBD2 (5 bases). Germline CDR1 is SGHNT and CDR2 is YYREEE (reference sequence). Trimming removed 3 bases from V and 2 bases from J, with 12 bases in between. The CDR3 runs to 14 residues. The CDR3 loop is CASSSEVSAYEQYF. For the CDR3, the DNA is TGTGCCAGCAGCTCGGAGGTTTCGGCCTACGAGCAGTACTTC.

The chain employs TRBV6-1 and TRBJ1-5; D remains ambiguous. The V end was cut by 7 bases, the J end by 4 bases, with 11 bases between. The CDR3 runs 13 residues. In germline, CDR1 is MNHNS, CDR2 SASEGT. CDR3 coding DNA: TGTGCCAGCACCCAGTTTCAGAATCAGCCCCAGCATTTT. Its translation: CASTQFQNQPQHF.

This clone was recorded only once. The chain links TRBV27 to TRBJ1-5; 7 positions agree with TRBD1. V lost 6 bases, J lost 0 bases, and 5 bases stayed unmatched. The CDR3 is 15 residues long. Per germline, CDR1 MNHEY and CDR2 SMNVEV (reference sequence). The CDR3 nucleotides are TGTGCCAGCAGCCGGGGACAGTATAGCAATCAGCCCCAGCATTTT. Translation: CASSRGQYSNQPQHF.

This clone was recorded a few times. The V and J genes are TRBV4-1 and TRBJ1-2; unclear D gene. V lost 1 base to trimming and J lost 2 bases, with 11 bases between them. Germline CDR1 reads MGHRA; CDR2 reads YSYEKL. This CDR3 comprises 15 residues. CDR3 DNA sequence: TGCGCCAGCAGCCAAGGGTCGCCACAAAACTATGGCTACACCTTC. Its translation: CASSQGSPQNYGYTF.

V gene TRBV19 combines with J gene TRBJ2-3, with D perhaps TRBD1 (7 bases). The CDR3 loop spans 18 amino acids. Germline V gene data show CDR1 as LNHDA and CDR2 as SQIVND (reference sequence). The V gene lost 5 bases and the J gene lost 4 bases, with 25 bases spanning the gap. CDR3 nucleotide sequence: TGTGCCAGTAGTCGCTTATCAATATCTTTCAGGGGGGCAGATACGCAGTATTTT. Amino acid sequence: CASSRLSISFRGADTQYF.